This is a list of T cell receptor beta chains from one sample in a study of blood T cell repertoires in COVID-19. Measured with immunoSEQ multiplex PCR; TCRdb has only the in-frame clones, and not every one. The sample includes about 82,000 clones, approximately 80% of them seen just once. Sequenced input: peripheral blood. The receptors were gathered from a woman in her thirties or forties with active or convalescent COVID-19. Both conserved end residues are part of each CDR3. A D gene is named only where the DNA matches it firmly. Some rows have no size entry. The others give once, few or many, or a class for an expanded clone.

CDR3 DNA | CDR3 protein | V gene | clone size | J gene | D gene
TGCGCCAGCAGCTGGGAGGGGCAAGAGACCCAGTACTTC | CASSWEGQETQYF | TRBV5-1 | - | TRBJ2-5 | TRBD2
TGTGCCAGCAGCTCCCGGGGTTTGGGGGCAAGTGAAAAACTGTTTTTT | CASSSRGLGASEKLFF | TRBV2 | - | TRBJ1-4 | -
TGTGCCAGCAGCGGGGCGTATAGCTTTTCAGATACGCAGTATTTT | CASSGAYSFSDTQYF | TRBV11-2 | - | TRBJ2-3 | -
TGTGCCAGCAGCCTAGAAAGGGGGGAGACCCAGTACTTC | CASSLERGETQYF | TRBV7-2 | - | TRBJ2-5 | -
TGTGCCAGCAGCCCGAGGGCTAGCGGTTACGAGCAGTACTTC | CASSPRASGYEQYF | TRBV7-2 | few | TRBJ2-7 | TRBD2
TGTGCCACCCGAGCTAGCGTATACAATGAGCAGTTCTTC | CATRASVYNEQFF | TRBV5-4 | - | TRBJ2-1 | -
TGTGCCAGCAGCCGTCTGGTAGGGACAGCTCATTACGAGCAGTACTTC | CASSRLVGTAHYEQYF | TRBV7-9 | once | TRBJ2-7 | TRBD1
TGCGCCAGCAGCACGACGGGTGGCAATCAGCCCCAGCATTTT | CASSTTGGNQPQHF | TRBV5-1 | - | TRBJ1-5 | -
TGTGCCAGCAGCCGGGGGGCTAATGAAAAACTGTTTTTT | CASSRGANEKLFF | TRBV14 | - | TRBJ1-4 | -
TGTGCCAGCAGCTCACTACCAGGGGCGGTCGGGGAGCTGTTTTTT | CASSSLPGAVGELFF | TRBV11-2 | once | TRBJ2-2 | -
TGTGCCAGCAGTTTATCTTGGGGGCACCCTTACAATGAGCAGTTCTTC | CASSLSWGHPYNEQFF | TRBV28 | once | TRBJ2-1 | -
TGTGCCAGCAGATCAATACTTTTTCGCGCGTTCTTT | CASRSILFRAFF | TRBV6-5 | - | TRBJ1-1 | -
TGTGCCAGTGAACCTACTGGGGCCAACGTCCTGACTTTC | CASEPTGANVLTF | TRBV19 | - | TRBJ2-6 | -
TGCGCCAGCAGCCACCTTAGCGGGGGAACCTACAATGAGCAGTTCTTC | CASSHLSGGTYNEQFF | TRBV4-1 | - | TRBJ2-1 | TRBD2
TGTGCCAGTAGTAACGCAGGGATTATCCACGAGCAGTACTTC | CASSNAGIIHEQYF | TRBV19 | - | TRBJ2-7 | -
TGTGCCAGCAGCTTAGCACAGGGAAGGGACGAGCAGTACTTC | CASSLAQGRDEQYF | TRBV7-9 | few | TRBJ2-7 | -
TGCGCCAGCAGCCAAGATACTAGGCTTCATGAAGCTTTCTTT | CASSQDTRLHEAFF | TRBV4-3 | few | TRBJ1-1 | -
TGCAGCGCGGAAGGGACAGGCCGCTCTGGAAACACCATATATTTT | CSAEGTGRSGNTIYF | TRBV29-1 | - | TRBJ1-3 | TRBD1
TGTGCCAGCAGCTCCCTCAGGGTTAACTATGGCTACACCTTC | CASSSLRVNYGYTF | TRBV5-4 | - | TRBJ1-2 | -
TGTGCCACCAGTGGCTTAGACAGGGGGGGCTATGGCTACACCTTC | CATSGLDRGGYGYTF | TRBV24-1 | few | TRBJ1-2 | TRBD1
TGTGCCACCAGCTGGGAGCGGGGGGGCCAAGGTGAGCAGTTCTTC | CATSWERGGQGEQFF | TRBV15 | - | TRBJ2-1 | TRBD2
TGTGCCAGTAGCGGGCGGACAGGGGGGACTGAAGCTTTCTTT | CASSGRTGGTEAFF | TRBV19 | few | TRBJ1-1 | TRBD1
TGCGCCAGCAGCTTGGAGGGGGACTACTCTGGAAACACCATATATTTT | CASSLEGDYSGNTIYF | TRBV5-1 | - | TRBJ1-3 | -
TGTGCCTGGAGGCGTCTGGACACTGAAGCTTTCTTT | CAWRRLDTEAFF | TRBV30 | - | TRBJ1-1 | -
TGTGCCAGTAGTATGTCCTCAGCAACTAATGAAAAACTGTTTTTT | CASSMSSATNEKLFF | TRBV19 | - | TRBJ1-4 | -
TGTGCCAGCAGTTCCACAGGGGGCGGTTGGCTAGCGGGAGGCCAGGCCTACAATGAGCAGTTCTTC | CASSSTGGGWLAGGQAYNEQFF | TRBV28 | - | TRBJ2-1 | TRBD2
TGTGCCAGCAGCGAACAGGGAGGGACAGAGACCCAGTACTTC | CASSEQGGTETQYF | TRBV9 | - | TRBJ2-5 | -
TGCGCCAGCAGCCACTATGGACAGGGCTCTGGAAACACCATATATTTT | CASSHYGQGSGNTIYF | TRBV4-1 | - | TRBJ1-3 | TRBD1
TGCGCCAGCAGCCCGGGCCGGAGGGAGGGCGAGCAGTACTTC | CASSPGRREGEQYF | TRBV5-1 | - | TRBJ2-7 | TRBD2
TGTGCCAGCAGCCTCGGGGGGTGGGAGCAGTACTTC | CASSLGGWEQYF | TRBV7-2 | - | TRBJ2-7 | TRBD2
TGTGCCAGCAGCATCGGCAGGGGCTCCTATAATTCACCCCTCCACTTT | CASSIGRGSYNSPLHF | TRBV7-8 | - | TRBJ1-6 | -
TGTGCCACCTACCGCCGCGGCGGGAGTGGTCCCGGGGAGCTGTTTTTT | CATYRRGGSGPGELFF | TRBV11-1 | - | TRBJ2-2 | TRBD2
TGTGCCAGCAGCTTGATGAGCGGAAATTATAATTCACCCCTCCACTTT | CASSLMSGNYNSPLHF | TRBV5-6 | - | TRBJ1-6 | -
TGTGCCAGCAGCTTAAAAGCGGGGGTGAGTGTTGAGCAGTTCTTC | CASSLKAGVSVEQFF | TRBV7-3 | few | TRBJ2-1 | TRBD2
TGTGCCAGCAGCTTATATAGTCCCGGGGAGCTGTTTTTT | CASSLYSPGELFF | TRBV11-2 | few | TRBJ2-2 | -
TGTGCCAGCAGCCCGGACAGTAGCTTGAGTGATTCACCCCTCCACTTT | CASSPDSSLSDSPLHF | TRBV13 | - | TRBJ1-6 | -
TGTGCCAGCAGCCCAGCGACAGCCGGTCTTGGAAAACTGTTTTTT | CASSPATAGLGKLFF | TRBV7-8 | - | TRBJ1-4 | -
TGTGCCAGCAGCTTAGCGCAGGGTGATCAGCCCCAGCATTTT | CASSLAQGDQPQHF | TRBV7-9 | few | TRBJ1-5 | -
TGTGCCAGCTCAGGGACAGGGGGCGATGGCTACACCTTC | CASSGTGGDGYTF | TRBV18 | few | TRBJ1-2 | TRBD1
TGCGCCAGCAGTGCCCAGACTAGTTCCCACGAGCAGTACTTC | CASSAQTSSHEQYF | TRBV10-1 | - | TRBJ2-7 | -
TGTGCCAGCAGCGGACAGGGTTCAGATACGCAGTATTTT | CASSGQGSDTQYF | TRBV2 | few | TRBJ2-3 | TRBD1
TGTGCCAGCAGCTTGGCCCGGGGTAACTATGGCTACACCTTC | CASSLARGNYGYTF | TRBV5-4 | once | TRBJ1-2 | -
TGTGCCAGCAGTTTACCCGGACAGGGCCAAGAGACCCAGTACTTC | CASSLPGQGQETQYF | TRBV28 | - | TRBJ2-5 | TRBD1
TGTGCCAGCAGCTTATGGACAGGTTCGGTCGTTACGAGCGAGCAGTACTTC | CASSLWTGSVVTSEQYF | TRBV7-2 | - | TRBJ2-7 | TRBD1
TGTGCCATCAGTGAGGCGATAGGCAGGGACACTGAAGCTTTCTTT | CAISEAIGRDTEAFF | TRBV10-3 | - | TRBJ1-1 | -
TGTGCCAGCAGCTTAGCTCTCTCAACTAATGAAAAACTGTTTTTT | CASSLALSTNEKLFF | TRBV11-2 | - | TRBJ1-4 | -
TGTGCCAGCGCAAGCCAAGCCTTACCGGGAGCCACAGATACGCAGTATTTT | CASASQALPGATDTQYF | TRBV27 | once | TRBJ2-3 | -
TGTGCCAGCAGCAAAGCTGCAGAAATGAACACTGAAGCTTTCTTT | CASSKAAEMNTEAFF | TRBV21-1 | - | TRBJ1-1 | -
TGTGCCAGCAGGACCCCGATCGGGACGTTCAGGGGTTCACCCCTCCACTTT | CASRTPIGTFRGSPLHF | TRBV28 | - | TRBJ1-6 | -
TGTGCCAGCAGAGCCCCGGAGGATGCCGACACCGGGGAGCTGTTTTTT | CASRAPEDADTGELFF | TRBV6-6 | - | TRBJ2-2 | -
TGTGCCAGCAGCACCTCAAGTACAGGGGCCTGGGGTCAGCCCCAGCATTTT | CASSTSSTGAWGQPQHF | TRBV5-6 | - | TRBJ1-5 | TRBD1
TGTGCCAGCAGTCCCACTAGTTCCTACGAGCAGTACTTC | CASSPTSSYEQYF | TRBV3-1/TRBV3-2 | - | TRBJ2-7 | -
TGTGCCAGTAAAACCACTGATAGCTCCTACAATGAGCAGTTCTTC | CASKTTDSSYNEQFF | TRBV6-5 | few | TRBJ2-1 | -
TGTGCCATCAGTGAGTCCGGACAGCAAGAGACCCAGTACTTC | CAISESGQQETQYF | TRBV10-3 | once | TRBJ2-5 | -